Following are 27 T cell receptor beta chains from one sample sequenced in a study of control samples from healthy donors and cancer patients (dated by TCRdb to the early 2020s). The library was generated by the immunoSEQ multiplex PCR assay. Here the immuneACCESS table is served through TCRdb, limited to in-frame sequences with V and J called. Missing clones are a known gap in these copies; in checked studies unresolved V genes cover under half, and the rest lacks a known reason. For this sample there are about 160,000 clones; 90% to 95% appear just once. Of the sample, roughly 8.4% is held by the ten largest clones. Sequenced: blood. Source of these receptors: a woman in her thirties or forties in good health.

This rearrangement joins TRBV2 to TRBJ1-2; 9 positions match TRBD1. This CDR3 contains 14 residues. Trimming at V came to 5 bases and at J to 3 bases, leaving 4 bases not matched to a gene. Germline-derived CDR1 and CDR2 are SNHLY and FYNNEI. The CDR3 is CASSYRGRDYGYTF. The CDR3 region has the DNA TGTGCCAGCAGTTACAGGGGGCGGGACTATGGCTACACCTTC. Filled out from reference TRBV2 and TRBJ1-2, the complete variable domain reads EPEVTQTPSHQVTQMGQEVILRCVPISNHLYFYWYRQILGQKVEFLVSFYNNEISEKSEIFDDQFSVERPDGSNFTLKIRSTKLEDSAMYFCASSYRGRDYGYTFGSGTRLTVV.

This chain uses TRBV4-2 with TRBJ2-5, with D tentatively TRBD2 (6 bases). Trimming cost V 5 bases and J 5 bases, with 12 bases left between them. Germline V gene data show CDR1 as LGHNA and CDR2 as YNFKEQ. CDR3 length: 13 residues. The CDR3 here is CASSSRLGETQYF. For the CDR3, the DNA is TGTGCCAGCAGCAGCCGACTAGGGGAGACCCAGTACTTC.

The chain couples TRBV9 to TRBJ1-6, with 9 bases aligning to TRBD1. Germline CDR1 and CDR2: SGDLS and YYNGEE. The CDR3 extends over 21 amino acids. V shed 0 bases, J shed 0 bases, and the junction held 13 bases outside the gene matches. For the CDR3, the DNA is TGTGCCAGCAGCGTAGAGCCTATCGGACAGGGGCGATTCTCCTATAATTCACCCCTCCACTTT. The encoded protein is CASSVEPIGQGRFSYNSPLHF.

The V gene is TRBV19, the J gene TRBJ1-1; weak D call: TRBD1 (6 bases). Trimming took off 4 bases at V and 3 bases at J, with 18 bases between the two ends. CDR3 length: 16 residues. From germline, CDR1 is LNHDA and CDR2 SQIVND (reference sequence). CDR3 nucleotides: TGTGCCAGTAGTAGCCCACAGGGATTGGGGGACACTGAAGCTTTCTTT. Translated, it gives CASSSPQGLGDTEAFF.

J is TRBJ1-1 and V is TRBV19; no firm D call. The CDR3 runs to 16 residues. Between the trimmed V and J ends, which lost 0 bases and 1 base, there was a span of 12 bases. CDR1 is LNHDA, CDR2 SQIVND, per germline (reference sequence). The chain's CDR3 is CASSIDYGSRNTEAFF. CDR3 bases: TGTGCCAGTAGTATAGATTATGGAAGTAGGAACACTGAAGCTTTCTTT.

As concerns this clone: Other nucleotide sequences from this sample produce the same CDR3. The chain uses TRBV5-6 and TRBJ1-2; D is ambiguous. The germline V and J ends were trimmed by 0 bases and 4 bases, with 7 bases remaining between them. Germline assignment: CDR1 SGHDT and CDR2 YYEEEE. The CDR3 is made up of 13 amino acids. CDR3 coding DNA: TGTGCCAGCAGCTTGGGGAGAGGCTATGGCTACACCTTC. This gives the protein CASSLGRGYGYTF.

In this sample, this clone turned up once. The genes are TRBV10-3 and TRBJ2-3; TRBD1 is a possible D gene (6 bases). Per germline, CDR1 ENHRY and CDR2 SYGVKD. Deletions cut 6 bases from V and 0 bases from J, with 10 bases between. This CDR3 comprises 14 residues. CDR3 DNA sequence: TGTGCCATCAGCCCTGGACAGAGCACAGATACGCAGTATTTT. Translated: CAISPGQSTDTQYF.

The chain combines TRBV6-5 with TRBJ1-4; D is undetermined. CDR1 is MNHEY, CDR2 SVGAGI, per germline. The CDR3 loop spans 14 amino acids. Between the trimmed V and J ends, which lost 10 bases and 7 bases, there was a span of 19 bases. The CDR3 sequence: CATAATYQGEKLFF. The CDR3 nucleotides read TGTGCCACCGCGGCGACCTATCAAGGTGAAAAACTGTTTTTT.

The rearrangement links TRBV3-1 (or the pseudogene TRBV3-2) to TRBJ1-4; perhaps TRBD1 as D (6 bases). The germline gives CDR1 LGHDT, CDR2 YNNKEL (reference sequence). The CDR3 length is 18 residues. Between the trimmed V and J ends, which lost 3 bases and 4 bases, there was a span of 21 bases. In DNA, the CDR3 is TGTGCCAGCAGCCAGTATCAGGGTCAGGGGACTATTAATGAAAAACTGTTTTTT. This sequence encodes CASSQYQGQGTINEKLFF.

This chain connects TRBV10-1 to TRBJ2-7; D gene uncertain. Germline V gene lookup returns CDR1 WNHNN and CDR2 SYGVQD (reference sequence). The ends were cut back, 0 bases at V and 5 bases at J, with 8 bases in the middle. This CDR3 is 13 amino acids long. Here the CDR3 DNA reads TGCGCCAGCAGTGAGTCGGGTAGACACGAGCAGTACTTC. It is translated as CASSESGRHEQYF.

This clone appeared a single time. The CDR3 bases are TGCGCCAGCAGCACCGACAGGGGATGGATCCAAGAGACCCAGTACTTC. Amino acid sequence: CASSTDRGWIQETQYF. The V and J genes are TRBV5-1 and TRBJ2-5, with 8 positions matching TRBD1. This CDR3 comprises 16 residues. V trimming: 4 bases; J trimming: 1 base; junction bases outside the gene matches: 9. Germline assignment: CDR1 SGHRS and CDR2 YFSETQ.

The chain joins TRBV6-6 to TRBJ1-2; 9 bases line up with TRBD1. This CDR3 contains 15 residues. Germline CDR1 reads MNHNY; CDR2 reads SVGAGI (reference sequence). After removal of 2 bases from V and 2 bases from J, the junction contained 3 bases not matched to a gene. The CDR3 nucleotides read TGTGCCAGCAGTTACGGACAGGGGAAAAACTATGGCTACACCTTC. Translation gives CASSYGQGKNYGYTF.

CDR3 nucleotides: TGCGCCAGCAGGAAGGGGGCGAAGGACACCATATATTTT. Amino acid sequence: CASRKGAKDTIYF. The rearrangement links TRBV5-1 to TRBJ1-3; 7 bases match TRBD1. V gave up 5 bases and J gave up 8 bases; unmatched junction bases: 7. The germline V gene encodes CDR1 SGHRS and CDR2 YFSETQ. CDR3 length equals 13 residues.

The chain joins TRBV5-5 to TRBJ1-1; D possibly corresponds to TRBD1 (6 bases). Trimming left V 1 base short and J 2 bases short, with 12 bases between. The CDR3 covers 15 residues. Germline CDR1 is SGHKS and CDR2 is YYEKEE (reference sequence). DNA for the CDR3: TGTGCCAGCAGCTTGATGGCAGGGGTAAACACTGAAGCTTTCTTT. Amino acids: CASSLMAGVNTEAFF. The full variable domain, rest sourced from reference TRBV5-5 and TRBJ1-1, is DAGVTQSPTHLIKTRGQQVTLRCSPISGHKSVSWYQQVLGQGPQFIFQYYEKEERGRGNFPDRFSARQFPNYSSELNVNALLLGDSALYLCASSLMAGVNTEAFFGQGTRLTVV.

This chain connects TRBV7-9 to TRBJ2-3; 8 nucleotides align to TRBD1. This CDR3 has 16 residues. J lost 5 bases, V lost 4 bases, and 11 bases had no gene match. CDR1 and CDR2 from the germline V gene are SEHNR and FQNEAQ (reference sequence). CDR3 nucleotides: TGTGCCAGCAGCTCGCTACAGGGGGACGTGGTAGATACGCAGTATTTT. Translating it yields CASSSLQGDVVDTQYF.

This clone has just one count. The J gene is TRBJ1-1, the V gene TRBV5-4; D call uncertain. From germline, CDR1 is SGHNT and CDR2 YYREEE (reference sequence). The CDR3 sequence is 14 residues long. Deletions cut 4 bases from V and 0 bases from J, with 10 bases between. The CDR3 nucleotides read TGTGCCAGCAGCCGGGAGGGTGTGAACACTGAAGCTTTCTTT. It encodes CASSREGVNTEAFF. The full variable domain, rest sourced from reference TRBV5-4 and TRBJ1-1, is ETGVTQSPTHLIKTRGQQVTLRCSSQSGHNTVSWYQQALGQGPQFIFQYYREEENGRGNFPPRFSGLQFPNYSSELNVNALELDDSALYLCASSREGVNTEAFFGQGTRLTVV.

The chain recombines TRBV6-2 or TRBV6-3 with TRBJ2-5; 10 bases agree with TRBD1. The germline gives CDR1 MNHEY, CDR2 SVGEGT. There are 17 residues in the CDR3. The V gene end was trimmed by 0 bases and the J gene end by 6 bases; junction bases not matched to a gene: 10. The CDR3 loop is CASSYSTGTGELKTQYF. The CDR3 DNA reads as TGTGCCAGCAGTTACTCTACCGGGACAGGGGAGTTGAAGACCCAGTACTTC.

This clone occurred once. The V and J genes are TRBV9 and TRBJ1-6; 7 bases align to TRBD1. The CDR3 loop spans 16 amino acids. The V segment lost 3 bases and the J segment 0 bases; nucleotides outside the gene matches: 3. Germline-derived CDR1 and CDR2 are SGDLS and YYNGEE. The CDR3 region is CASSAGGSSYNSPLHF. Written as DNA, the CDR3 is TGTGCCAGCAGCGCAGGGGGAAGCTCCTATAATTCACCCCTCCACTTT. Using reference TRBV9 and TRBJ1-6 for the parts outside the CDR3, the full variable domain is DSGVTQTPKHLITATGQRVTLRCSPRSGDLSVYWYQQSLDQGLQFLIQYYNGEERAKGNILERFSAQQFPDLHSELNLSSLELGDSALYFCASSAGGSSYNSPLHFGNGTRLTVT.

A single count supports this clone. This chain uses TRBV11-3 with TRBJ2-7, with 9 positions matching TRBD1. Germline V gene data show CDR1 as SGHNT and CDR2 as YENEEA. J gave up 6 bases and V 3 bases, and 6 bases lay outside the gene matches. The CDR3 has 14 amino acids. CDR3 in amino acids: CASSFGTGMGEQYF. The CDR3 DNA is TGTGCCAGCAGCTTCGGGACAGGGATGGGCGAGCAGTACTTC.

CDR3 nucleotide sequence: TGTGCCAGCAGCCTTCTCCAAGAGACCCAGTACTTC. It encodes CASSLLQETQYF. The rearrangement uses TRBV13 and TRBJ2-5, with D unclear. CDR3 length: 12 residues. CDR1 and CDR2 from the germline V gene are PRHDT and FYEKMQ (reference sequence). Between the trimmed V and J ends, which lost 5 bases and 1 base, there was a span of 5 bases.

This rearrangement joins TRBV2 to TRBJ2-7; D is undetermined. Germline values: CDR1 SNHLY, CDR2 FYNNEI. Trimming took off 2 bases at V and 6 bases at J, with 11 bases between the two ends. The CDR3 is 13 residues long. CDR3 in amino acids: CASSEPGRSEQYF. CDR3 bases: TGTGCCAGCAGTGAACCCGGCCGTTCCGAGCAGTACTTC.

The chain is built from TRBV5-1 and TRBJ1-1, with D maybe TRBD1 (5 bases). Per germline, CDR1 SGHRS and CDR2 YFSETQ. The CDR3 spans 13 residues. With 1 base removed from V and 6 bases from J, the gap between germline ends came to 10 bases. The CDR3 spells CASSLQGNAEAFF. The CDR3 nucleotides are TGCGCCAGCAGCTTGCAGGGAAACGCTGAAGCTTTCTTT.

The chain joins TRBV5-1 to TRBJ2-1; TRBD1 agrees at 7 bases. Germline CDR1 and CDR2: SGHRS and YFSETQ. This CDR3 spans 14 amino acids. V was clipped by 4 bases and J by 5 bases; unmatched bases: 6. CDR3 DNA sequence: TGCGCCAGCAGCACCGAGGACAGGCACAATGAGCAGTTCTTC. Its translation: CASSTEDRHNEQFF.

This sequence joins TRBV2 and TRBJ1-2; 8 nucleotides match TRBD1. The CDR3 covers 13 residues. After removal of 5 bases from V and 4 bases from J, the junction contained 3 bases not matched to a gene. The germline gives CDR1 SNHLY, CDR2 FYNNEI. CDR3 residues: CASSRQGTYGYTF. The CDR3 region has the DNA TGTGCCAGCAGTCGACAGGGGACCTATGGCTACACCTTC.

This chain links TRBV18 with TRBJ2-7; D not certain. The CDR3 has 12 residues. Trimming removed 3 bases at V and 2 bases at J, with 5 bases between. CDR1 and CDR2 (germline): KGHSH, LQKENI. The CDR3 DNA sequence: TGTGCCAGCTCACCTCAAACCTACGAGCAGTACTTC. This gives the protein CASSPQTYEQYF.

The chain joins TRBV2 to TRBJ1-2; the D gene is possibly TRBD1 (6 bases). Deletions cut 1 base from V and 7 bases from J, with 13 bases between. CDR1 and CDR2 from the germline V gene are SNHLY and FYNNEI. This CDR3 is 14 amino acids long. The CDR3 DNA sequence: TGTGCCAGCAGTGAAGGGCAGGGGTCCCTTGGCTACACCTTC. It encodes CASSEGQGSLGYTF.

The chain combines TRBV2 with TRBJ1-2; 8 bases line up with TRBD1. The V segment lost 6 bases and the J segment 12 bases; nucleotides outside the gene matches: 15. The CDR3 has 14 amino acids. Germline assignment: CDR1 SNHLY and CDR2 FYNNEI. CDR3 nucleotides: TGTGCCAGCAGACCTCCGACAGGGGTCGCGGCGGACACCTTC. Translation: CASRPPTGVAADTF. Based on the CDR3 plus reference TRBV2 and TRBJ1-2, the full variable domain is EPEVTQTPSHQVTQMGQEVILRCVPISNHLYFYWYRQILGQKVEFLVSFYNNEISEKSEIFDDQFSVERPDGSNFTLKIRSTKLEDSAMYFCASRPPTGVAADTFGSGTRLTVV.